This T cell receptor (beta chain) was identified during a study of shared clonotypes between healthy human individuals. The germline V gene encodes CDR1 SQVTM and CDR2 ANQGSEA. V dropped 7 bases and J dropped 2; count of bases not matched to a gene: 10. CDR3 length: 15 residues. Terminally differentiated effector memory CD45RA+ cells were left out of the naive CD8 fraction, which was CD45RO-negative and positively selected for CCR7. The authors distributed each subset's genomic DNA evenly over several immunoSEQ plates. Generated by immunoSEQ multiplex PCR, the TCRdb table keeps only in-frame clones and is missing some. The table includes 650,000 to 800,000 clones, about 91% detected once.

The chain employs TRBV29-1 and TRBJ2-3, with 9 bases lining up with TRBD1. The sequence was obtained from a man in his thirties or forties in good health. The source material was naive CD8+ T cells sorted from blood. CDR3 region: CSGTSGQGLTDTQYF. CDR3 sequence (DNA): TGCAGCGGGACATCGGGACAGGGACTCACAGATACGCAGTATTTT.